This T cell receptor beta chain was observed in a study of shared clonotypes between healthy human individuals. Findings and limits, study-wide: Incompleteness in sorted-subset sequencing, despite large depth, was shown by rarefaction. On the whole, naive subsets had larger estimated richness than memory subsets had. Clonotype sharing among donors, it was expected, would be affected by sequencing depth. The four-donor shared clonotypes exceeded non-shared clonotypes in generation probability, with non-shared ones scoring lower.

Profiling relied on immunoSEQ multiplex PCR, and the TCRdb table lists in-frame clones only, not all of them. The table lists about 1.1 million clones, approximately 80% of them singletons. This CDR3 spans 16 amino acids. CDR1 is MGHDK, CDR2 SYGVNS, per germline. V gave up 5 bases and J gave up 9 bases, with 22 bases separating them. This clone was detected a few times. Its target is unknown. The receptor was derived from a young man in good health. Some clones in this sample may be carry-over from other donors' samples. Sequencing was carried out using memory CD4+ T cells from PBMCs. Noted subset: CD45RA-negative fraction. The chain joins TRBV25-1 to TRBJ1-4; no firm D call. CDR3 loop: CASSFGPGPPQQKLFF. The CDR3 DNA is TGTGCCAGCAGTTTCGGTCCCGGACCCCCTCAGCAAAAACTGTTTTTT.